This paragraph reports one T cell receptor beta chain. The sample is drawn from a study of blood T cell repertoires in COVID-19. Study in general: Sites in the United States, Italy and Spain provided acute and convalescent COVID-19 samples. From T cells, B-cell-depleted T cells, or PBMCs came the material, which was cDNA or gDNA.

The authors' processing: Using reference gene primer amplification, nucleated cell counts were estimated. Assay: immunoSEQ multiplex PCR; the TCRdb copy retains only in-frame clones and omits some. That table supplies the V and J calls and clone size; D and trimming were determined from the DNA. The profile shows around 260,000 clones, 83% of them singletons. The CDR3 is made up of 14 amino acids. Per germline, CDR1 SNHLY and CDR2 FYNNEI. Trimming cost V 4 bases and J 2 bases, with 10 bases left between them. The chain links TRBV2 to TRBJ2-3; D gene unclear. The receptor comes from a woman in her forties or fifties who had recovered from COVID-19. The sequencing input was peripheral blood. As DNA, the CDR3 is TGTGCCAGCAGTGTTGGCGGCCCCACAGATACGCAGTATTTT. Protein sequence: CASSVGGPTDTQYF.